Listed here is a single T cell receptor beta chain. For recovered donors of Cohort 3, there were two negative PCRs, clearance, or symptom resolution. This sample is drawn from a study of blood T cell repertoires in COVID-19. In the authors' workflow: Amplification from reference gene primers served as the basis for estimated nucleated cell counts. Only in-frame clones appear in the TCRdb table, and some are missing; sequencing was by immunoSEQ multiplex PCR. V, J and clone size derive from that table, while D and trimming were established from the DNA sequence. This sample has hundreds of thousands of clones, with roughly nine tenths found just once. The specimen was PBMCs or T cells enriched from blood (not recorded which). The receptor's source is a man aged 25 to 45 who had recovered from COVID-19.

Written as DNA, the CDR3 is TGCGCCAGCAGCCGAGAAGGGAGGGCCGGCGCAGATACGCAGTATTTT. Translating gives CASSREGRAGADTQYF. The V call is TRBV4-1, the J call TRBJ2-3; 7 bases map to TRBD2. The CDR3 loop spans 16 amino acids. Germline CDR1 reads MGHRA; CDR2 reads YSYEKL. V dropped 4 bases and J dropped 4; count of bases not matched to a gene: 11.